This is a list of T cell receptor beta chains from one sample in a study of identical twins. Using its own MiXCR run on the 5' RACE reads, TCRdb lists one record per CDR3 protein. The table lists about 500,000 distinct CDR3 sequences, 13% to 15% of them singletons. A further study also used this sample, focusing on yellow fever vaccine responses in identical twins.

The specimen was CD4+ T cells sorted from blood. Every receptor here comes from a woman between 18 and 30 years old in good health. Each CDR3 is given with its conserved first and last residue. A D gene is named only where the DNA matches it firmly. For some rows the clone size is stated as once, few or many, or as a class when expanded; others skip it.

j_gene	v_gene	abundance	d_gene	CDR3aa	CDR3nt
TRBJ2-7	TRBV5-1	few	-	CASGGQGGTYEQYF	TGCGCCAGCGGCGGGCAGGGGGGGACCTACGAGCAGTACTTC
TRBJ2-2	TRBV27	few	-	CASSLFYQRNTGELFF	TGTGCCAGCAGTTTATTCTACCAGCGGAACACCGGGGAGCTGTTTTTT
TRBJ2-3	TRBV9	medium-sized	TRBD2	CASSVYTSGSTDTQYF	TGTGCCAGCAGCGTGTACACTAGCGGGAGCACAGATACGCAGTATTTT
TRBJ2-1	TRBV6-5	-	-	CASSYSGRVFF	TGTGCCAGCAGTTACTCGGGAAGAGTGTTCTTC
TRBJ2-5	TRBV12-3/TRBV12-4	-	TRBD2	CASRILGGGAVETQYF	TGTGCCAGCAGAATACTGGGCGGGGGGGCGGTGGAGACCCAGTACTTC
TRBJ2-4	TRBV28	few	TRBD2	CASSFGGGNIAKNIQYF	TGTGCCAGCAGTTTCGGCGGGGGAAATATAGCCAAAAACATTCAGTACTTC
TRBJ2-1	TRBV14	-	TRBD2	CASSLGLAGKSSYNEQFF	TGTGCCAGCAGCCTAGGACTAGCGGGCAAGAGCTCCTACAATGAGCAGTTCTTC
TRBJ2-1	TRBV7-8	few	-	CASSRDRPWVGPSHSEQFF	TGTGCCAGCAGCCGGGACCGACCGTGGGTGGGACCGAGTCACAGTGAGCAGTTCTTC
TRBJ2-1	TRBV10-3	few	TRBD2	CAINSGGTRSYNEQFF	TGTGCCATCAACAGCGGGGGCACACGCTCCTACAATGAGCAGTTCTTC
TRBJ2-5	TRBV20-1	-	TRBD1	CSASVGTGGSGETQYF	TGCAGTGCTAGCGTTGGGACAGGGGGCTCAGGAGAGACCCAGTACTTC
TRBJ1-4	TRBV6-1	few	TRBD1	CASKNAGGNEKLFF	TGTGCCAGCAAAAACGCAGGGGGGAATGAAAAACTGTTTTTT
TRBJ2-2	TRBV29-1	many	TRBD1	CSVEGTENTGELFF	TGCAGCGTCGAGGGGACAGAAAACACCGGGGAGCTGTTTTTT
TRBJ2-2	TRBV29-1	few	TRBD2	CSSSSGSGTGELFF	TGCAGCTCGTCTAGCGGGAGTGGGACCGGGGAGCTGTTTTTT
TRBJ2-1	TRBV5-1	-	TRBD2	CASSLFGTSTGGEQFF	TGCGCCAGCAGCTTGTTCGGGACTAGCACTGGAGGGGAACAGTTCTTC
TRBJ2-3	TRBV27	few	-	CASRTTAITDTQYF	TGTGCCAGCCGTACGACAGCAATCACAGATACGCAGTATTTT
TRBJ1-1	TRBV20-1	many	-	CSASRGSDTEAFF	TGCAGTGCTAGTAGGGGGAGTGATACTGAAGCTTTCTTT
TRBJ1-1	TRBV5-1	-	TRBD1	CASSRTGEALTEAFF	TGCGCCAGCAGCCGGACAGGGGAGGCCCTCACTGAAGCTTTCTTT
TRBJ2-7	TRBV28	few	-	CASSLGGNGEQYF	TGTGCCAGCAGTTTAGGGGGGAACGGCGAGCAGTACTTC
TRBJ2-1	TRBV6-2/TRBV6-3	-	TRBD2	CASSDPGGSGHEQFF	TGTGCCAGCAGTGACCCGGGAGGGAGCGGTCATGAGCAGTTCTTC
TRBJ2-1	TRBV12-3/TRBV12-4	few	-	CASTPRGTVYNEQFF	TGTGCCAGCACCCCCAGAGGGACTGTCTACAATGAGCAGTTCTTC
TRBJ2-1	TRBV7-2	-	-	CASSFGVGRSRDEQFF	TGTGCCAGCAGCTTCGGGGTGGGACGCTCCCGGGATGAGCAGTTCTTC
TRBJ2-3	TRBV20-1	few	TRBD2	CSARVAGADTQYF	TGCAGTGCTAGAGTTGCGGGAGCAGATACGCAGTATTTT
TRBJ1-2	TRBV6-5	many	TRBD1	CASSYVTGGGYTF	TGTGCCAGCAGTTACGTGACAGGGGGTGGCTACACCTTC
TRBJ1-1	TRBV2	-	TRBD1	CASSYQGETEAFF	TGTGCCAGCAGCTACCAGGGGGAGACTGAAGCTTTCTTT
TRBJ2-7	TRBV5-1	few	TRBD1	CASSLSPGQGAHEQYF	TGCGCCAGCAGCTTAAGTCCGGGACAGGGGGCCCACGAGCAGTACTTC
TRBJ2-1	TRBV20-1	few	-	CSARLTGTKDREQFF	TGCAGTGCTAGACTCACCGGGACGAAGGATAGAGAGCAGTTCTTC
TRBJ2-3	TRBV7-2	few	-	CASSLRDPPYF	TGTGCCAGCAGCTTACGGGACCCCCCGTATTTT
TRBJ2-1	TRBV20-1	few	TRBD2	CSAALAVKGEQFF	TGCAGTGCTGCTCTAGCGGTCAAGGGGGAGCAGTTCTTC
TRBJ2-5	TRBV12-3/TRBV12-4	many	-	CASRRVGSETQYF	TGTGCCAGCAGGCGGGTCGGGTCGGAGACCCAGTACTTC
TRBJ2-7	TRBV3-1	many	-	CASSHGVHEQYF	TGTGCCAGCAGCCATGGCGTCCACGAGCAGTACTTC
TRBJ2-1	TRBV12-3/TRBV12-4	-	TRBD1	CASSSPWGDRGVYEQFF	TGTGCCAGCAGCTCGCCGTGGGGGGACAGGGGAGTGTATGAGCAGTTCTTC
TRBJ2-1	TRBV21-1	few	-	CASSKGIGEKNEQFF	TGTGCCAGCAGCAAAGGAATAGGGGAGAAAAATGAGCAGTTCTTC
TRBJ1-4	TRBV7-2	few	TRBD1	CASRRDRASTNEKLFF	TGTGCCAGCAGGCGGGACAGGGCCTCAACTAATGAAAAACTGTTTTTT
TRBJ2-5	TRBV20-1	few	-	CSARSSNQETQYF	TGCAGTGCTAGGAGCTCGAACCAAGAGACCCAGTACTTC
TRBJ2-7	TRBV7-2	-	TRBD1	CASSSDRAYSYEQYF	TGTGCCAGCAGCTCCGACAGGGCTTACTCCTACGAGCAGTACTTC
TRBJ1-2	TRBV6-5	few	TRBD1	CATKQGADGYTF	TGTGCCACGAAACAGGGGGCCGATGGCTACACCTTC
TRBJ2-3	TRBV12-3/TRBV12-4	many	TRBD2	CASTRTSWSTDTQYF	TGTGCCAGCACCAGGACTAGCTGGTCCACAGATACGCAGTATTTT
TRBJ2-1	TRBV5-1	-	TRBD2	CASSLILAGYNEQFF	TGCGCCAGCAGCCTGATTCTAGCGGGGTACAATGAGCAGTTCTTC
TRBJ2-7	TRBV28	-	-	CASTDRRRQYEQYF	TGTGCCAGCACCGACCGGAGGCGGCAGTACGAGCAGTACTTC
TRBJ1-2	TRBV6-2/TRBV6-3	-	-	CASSANGRGGYTF	TGTGCCAGCAGTGCTAACGGTCGAGGAGGCTACACCTTC
TRBJ2-1	TRBV11-2	-	TRBD2	CASSFYSGRDNEQFF	TGTGCCAGCAGCTTTTATAGCGGGAGGGACAATGAGCAGTTCTTC
TRBJ2-5	TRBV5-1	-	TRBD2	CASRPLAGGQETQYF	TGCGCCAGCAGACCTCTAGCGGGGGGGCAAGAGACCCAGTACTTC
TRBJ2-7	TRBV4-1	-	-	CASSQAGPPTGVRGEQYF	TGCGCCAGCAGCCAAGCGGGGCCCCCGACAGGTGTTAGGGGGGAGCAGTACTTC
TRBJ1-1	TRBV5-1	few	-	CASSLVTGTEAFF	TGCGCCAGCAGCTTGGTCACGGGCACTGAAGCTTTCTTT
TRBJ2-5	TRBV28	-	-	CASNLGRETQYF	TGTGCCAGCAACCTCGGTAGGGAGACCCAGTACTTC
TRBJ1-1	TRBV27	few	-	CASSPRAVNTEAFF	TGTGCCAGCAGTCCTCGGGCGGTGAACACTGAAGCTTTCTTT
TRBJ2-4	TRBV12-3/TRBV12-4	-	-	CASSFGGNRENIQYF	TGTGCCAGCAGTTTTGGGGGGAATAGGGAGAACATTCAGTACTTC
TRBJ2-2	TRBV10-3	-	-	CAISVKFGTSGTEELFF	TGTGCCATCAGTGTTAAATTTGGCACGTCGGGGACCGAGGAGCTGTTTTTT
TRBJ2-5	TRBV4-3	-	TRBD1	CASSQGLQGGTQYF	TGCGCCAGCAGCCAAGGCCTACAGGGGGGGACCCAGTACTTC
TRBJ2-7	TRBV5-1	-	TRBD2	CASGGLAGGPYEQYF	TGCGCCAGCGGAGGGCTAGCGGGAGGCCCCTACGAGCAGTACTTC
TRBJ2-1	TRBV6-2/TRBV6-3	-	TRBD2	CASSAGVDNEQFF	TGTGCCAGCTCTGCGGGAGTAGACAATGAGCAGTTCTTC
TRBJ2-7	TRBV4-2	many	-	CASSQERMVAGRVYEQYF	TGTGCCAGCAGCCAAGAAAGAATGGTAGCCGGCAGGGTCTACGAGCAGTACTTC
TRBJ1-1	TRBV6-1	-	TRBD1	CASSETDRGEAFF	TGTGCCAGCAGTGAAACGGACAGGGGTGAAGCTTTCTTT
TRBJ2-2	TRBV20-1	-	TRBD1	CSAASGQGGGELFF	TGCAGTGCCGCTTCCGGACAGGGCGGCGGGGAGCTGTTTTTT
TRBJ2-3	TRBV7-2	-	TRBD1	CASSPRGRGDTQYF	TGTGCCAGCAGCCCCAGGGGGCGCGGTGATACGCAGTATTTT
TRBJ2-3	TRBV29-1	few	TRBD1	CSVFGGTGLSTDTQYF	TGCAGCGTTTTTGGCGGGACAGGTTTAAGCACAGATACGCAGTATTTT
TRBJ1-1	TRBV29-1	few	TRBD1	CSVVRAGTGIPGAEAFF	TGCAGCGTTGTTCGCGCCGGGACAGGGATCCCGGGGGCTGAAGCTTTCTTT
TRBJ2-3	TRBV19	-	-	CASSGRREDTQYF	TGTGCCAGTAGCGGGAGACGGGAAGATACGCAGTATTTT
TRBJ2-3	TRBV7-2	few	-	CASTSRRLGTQYF	TGTGCCAGCACCAGTAGACGCTTAGGTACGCAGTATTTT